Following are 5 T cell receptor beta chains from one sample sequenced in a study of technical replicates of blood from several donors. The table came from immunoSEQ multiplex PCR; TCRdb's copy has only in-frame clones and leaves some out. The table shows about 70,000 clones, with 90% to 95% occurring only once. Sequencing was carried out using T cells isolated from PBMCs. Receptor source: a human donor in good health.

J is TRBJ1-1 and V is TRBV13; TRBD1 matches at 8 bases. Germline lookup yields CDR1 PRHDT and CDR2 FYEKMQ (reference sequence). With V trimmed by 3 bases and J by 3 bases, 3 bases remained unmatched. The CDR3 length is 14 residues. CDR3 in DNA: TGTGCCAGCAGCTTCGGACAGGGAGACACTGAAGCTTTCTTT. Protein sequence: CASSFGQGDTEAFF.

This sequence joins TRBV5-6 and TRBJ1-3; no clear D. Trimming removed 2 bases from V and 1 base from J, with 7 bases in between. The V gene's germline CDR1 is SGHDT and CDR2 YYEEEE. This CDR3 spans 14 amino acids. In DNA form, the CDR3 reads TGTGCCAGCAGCTTCACGGGGTCTGGAAACACCATATATTTT. Amino acid sequence: CASSFTGSGNTIYF.

The chain is built from TRBV29-1 and TRBJ1-1; D is perhaps TRBD1 (5 bases). This CDR3 comprises 13 residues. Germline V gene sequence: CDR1 SQVTM, CDR2 ANQGSEA. V shed 7 bases and J shed 4 bases, with 16 bases lying between them. The CDR3 coding sequence is TGCAGCGGTGTAGGGACTTTGGGCACTGAAGCTTTCTTT. The encoded protein is CSGVGTLGTEAFF.

The chain recombines TRBV30 with TRBJ2-3; TRBD2 matches 11 bases. The junction had 4 bases not matched to a gene; V was cut back by 0 bases and J by 5 bases. This CDR3 contains 15 residues. Germline V gives CDR1 GTSNPN, CDR2 SVGIG (reference sequence). CDR3 bases: TGTGCCTGGAGTGTAACTAGCGGGAGCGGAGATACGCAGTATTTT. Translated: CAWSVTSGSGDTQYF.

The chain joins TRBV15 to TRBJ2-7; D is possibly TRBD1 (6 bases). The germline V gene has CDR1 LNHNV and CDR2 YYDKDF (reference sequence). CDR3 length: 14 residues. Trimming took 6 bases from V and 2 from J, leaving 14 bases between them. The DNA for the CDR3 is TGTGCCACCAGTTCAGGGGCGAGGACCTACGAGCAGTACTTC. As protein: CATSSGARTYEQYF. Variable domain in full (rest from reference TRBV15 and TRBJ2-7): DAMVIQNPRYQVTQFGKPVTLSCSQTLNHNVMYWYQQKSSQAPKLLFHYYDKDFNNEADTPDNFQSRRPNTSFCFLDIRSPGLGDTAMYLCATSSGARTYEQYFGPGTRLTVT.